This TCR beta chain was identified in a study of Ad26.COV2.S vaccination and SARS-CoV-2 variants (dated by TCRdb to the early 2020s). Describing the broader study: Vaccine-arm donors were drawn from COV1001, a multicentre, randomized, double-blind, placebo-controlled phase I-IIa trial of Ad26.COV2.S in healthy adults. Dosing of Ad26.COV2.S was intramuscular, at either 5x10^10 or 1x10^11 viral particles, delivered as one shot or as two shots spaced 56 days apart. The specificity and breadth of SARS-CoV-2-reactive T cell receptors after Ad26.COV2.S vaccination were assessed by TCRbeta repertoire sequencing. A total of some 30 samples were included in the TCR-sequenced set, comprising roughly 19 Ad26.COV2.S vaccine recipients, 5 placebo recipients and 8 SARS-CoV-2 convalescent individuals. Trial participants were randomized into five groups of five, in which low-dose or high-dose Ad26.COV2.S was given once or twice, or placebo was given on both occasions. Blinding of investigators to trial group allocation was maintained during experiments and outcome assessment. Results the study describes overall, beyond this receptor: Vaccine and placebo recipients had comparable non-spike TCR breadth, which fits with the vaccine containing only spike. After vaccination, substantial breadth of spike-specific CD8+ and CD4+ T cell responses was reported. Ad26.COV2.S recipients had higher spike-specific TCR breadth than placebo recipients (P = 0.0014). The authors noted that total T cell responses may have been underestimated by the TCR breadth and depth analyses. The study was not powered for comparison of responses between vaccine doses or regimens.

The immunoSEQ Assay was the method used to sequence TCRbeta CDR3 regions. After extraction, genomic DNA underwent amplification by bias-controlled multiplex PCR, followed by high-throughput sequencing. Per the original workflow: To quantify the absolute abundance of each unique TCRbeta CDR3 region, sequences were collapsed and filtered. T cell fraction was estimated by normalization of TCRbeta template counts to usable DNA, with usable DNA being measured through amplification of reference genes present in all nucleated cells. Repertoire TCRs were annotated as SARS-CoV-2-specific by exact matching of V gene, CDR3 amino acid sequence and J gene to a known reactive TCR set. The reference SARS-CoV-2 TCR set came from MIRA and was filtered for enrichment in COVID-19-positive ImmuneCODE repertoires, removing public or cross-reactive TCRs. Based on the MIRA antigens, annotated TCRs were further analysed at the level of specific ORF or position within ORF. Breadth was defined as annotated unique rearrangements over total unique productive rearrangements; depth was the summed frequency of those rearrangements. Two-sided Wilcoxon rank-sum tests were applied when comparing TCR breadth between groups. TCRdb re-hosts the immuneACCESS table, in-frame sequences only. Its copies lack some clones; in the studies checked, an unresolved V gene accounts for under half of them, and the cause for the rest is not known. The DNA was the basis for D and trimming; V, J and clone size are from that table. The sample table contains roughly 350,000 clones; only one count was recorded for around 90% of them. The ten top clones hold approximately 5.9% of the sample.

What the treatment or condition label conveys for this sample: 15 to 20 received Ad26.COV2.S at low or high dose, single or two shots; about 5 received placebo; per-sample allocation not given. For vaccine and placebo recipients, repertoires were sequenced using samples collected on day 63 after the first injection. In Cohort 1b, about 25 adults aged 18-55 years were enrolled at a single site in Boston, USA, between 29 July and 7 August 2020. Ad26.COV2.S was a replication-incompetent adenovirus type 26 vector that expressed a prefusion-stabilized SARS-CoV-2 spike protein derived from the original Wuhan strain. Relative to germline, V is missing 1 base and J is missing 9 bases, with 3 bases of the junction outside any gene match. The CDR3 measures 14 amino acids from cysteine to phenylalanine. The CDR3 DNA has 42 bases and is translated from base 1. According to the germline V gene, CDR1 reads SGHNT and CDR2 reads YENEEA.

In the case of this clone: Its antigen target is currently unknown. Per-base quality was not reported, and no clone a single base away is much larger than it.

The rearranged segments are TRBV11-3 and TRBJ2-1, and TRBD2 matches 10 of the central bases. Sequenced here: peripheral blood, sampled in a trial of Ad26.COV2.S vaccine versus placebo. The source of this sequence is a person aged 18-60 years who received the Ad26.COV2.S COVID-19 vaccine or a placebo. The DNA sequence is as follows: TGTGCCAGCAGCTTAGTTGGGACTAGCGCTGAGCAGTTCTTC. It translates to CASSLVGTSAEQFF. The entire variable domain, with the stretches around the CDR3 drawn from the reference TRBV11-3 and TRBJ2-1 proteins, is EAGVVQSPRYKIIEKKQPVAFWCNPISGHNTLYWYLQNLGQGPELLIRYENEEAVDDSQLPKDRFSAERLKGVDSTLKIQPAELGDSAVYLCASSLVGTSAEQFFGPGTRLTVL.